Listed below are T cell receptor beta chains from one sample, sequenced in a study of blood T cell repertoires in COVID-19. Assay used: immunoSEQ multiplex PCR; TCRdb lists only in-frame clones, some missing. Of over 200,000 clones in the sample, approximately 82% were seen once. The source material was peripheral blood. These receptor sequences come from a woman between 40 and 50 years old with acute or convalescent COVID-19. Each CDR3 is given with its conserved first and last residue. The D gene is left open where the match is weak. Size is omitted from some rows. Given values are once, few, many or a class for expanded clones.

TRBD2	TRBV3-1/TRBV3-2	NA	TRBJ2-3	CASSRLSGGAVDTQYF	TGTGCCAGCAGCCGTTTAAGCGGGGGGGCCGTTGATACGCAGTATTTT
TRBD2	TRBV7-8	NA	TRBJ2-7	CASSAVSGRLSYEQYF	TGTGCCAGCAGCGCCGTTAGCGGGAGGCTCTCCTACGAGCAGTACTTC
TRBD1	TRBV6-5	NA	TRBJ1-1	CASSYSLQGGTEAFF	TGTGCCAGCAGTTACTCTTTGCAGGGGGGCACTGAAGCTTTCTTT
NA	TRBV3-1/TRBV3-2	few	TRBJ2-1	CASRKGGEQFF	TGTGCCAGCAGGAAGGGAGGTGAGCAGTTCTTC
TRBD2	TRBV10-2	NA	TRBJ2-1	CASSALAGLDEQFF	TGCGCCAGCAGTGCACTAGCGGGTCTGGATGAGCAGTTCTTC
TRBD1	TRBV6-5	NA	TRBJ1-6	CASSYDRGIENSPLHF	TGTGCCAGCAGTTACGACAGGGGGATAGAAAATTCACCCCTCCACTTT
TRBD2	TRBV24-1	few	TRBJ2-2	CATRGTSANTGELFF	TGTGCCACCAGGGGGACTAGCGCAAACACCGGGGAGCTGTTTTTT
NA	TRBV12-3/TRBV12-4	NA	TRBJ1-2	CASRSTPGNGYTF	TGTGCCAGCAGATCCACGCCAGGGAATGGCTACACCTTC
TRBD2	TRBV7-3	NA	TRBJ2-2	CASSLLGTSNTGELFF	TGTGCCAGCAGCTTATTAGGGACTAGCAACACCGGGGAGCTGTTTTTT
TRBD1	TRBV27	once	TRBJ1-4	CASSLRQGALSEKLFF	TGTGCCAGTAGTCTGAGACAGGGGGCATTAAGCGAAAAACTGTTTTTT
NA	TRBV20-1	NA	TRBJ1-1	CSAQGDTEAFF	TGCAGTGCCCAGGGCGACACTGAAGCTTTCTTT
NA	TRBV7-9	NA	TRBJ1-4	CASSIGTSAEKLFF	TGTGCCAGCAGCATAGGGACTTCGGCTGAAAAACTGTTTTTT
TRBD1	TRBV15	NA	TRBJ1-3	CATSRQTGTGGTGNTIYF	TGTGCCACCAGCAGACAGACCGGGACAGGGGGCACTGGAAACACCATATATTTT
NA	TRBV19	NA	TRBJ2-6	CANQGSGANVLTF	TGTGCCAACCAGGGCTCTGGGGCCAACGTCCTGACTTTC
TRBD2	TRBV13	NA	TRBJ2-7	CASSLRRGGYDEQYF	TGTGCCAGCAGCTTACGGCGGGGGGGTTACGACGAGCAGTACTTC
NA	TRBV24-1	NA	TRBJ2-5	CATSDAKAGSQTQYF	TGTGCCACCAGTGATGCGAAGGCGGGGAGCCAGACCCAGTACTTC
NA	TRBV5-5	NA	TRBJ1-2	CASSLGVIQNYGYTF	TGTGCCAGCAGCTTGGGTGTCATTCAAAACTATGGCTACACCTTC
NA	TRBV10-3	NA	TRBJ1-2	CAISAPNGYTF	TGTGCCATCAGTGCTCCTAACGGCTACACCTTC
TRBD1	TRBV4-2	NA	TRBJ1-1	CASSQEGTANTEAFF	TGTGCCAGCAGCCAAGAAGGGACAGCTAACACTGAAGCTTTCTTT
TRBD2	TRBV6-2/TRBV6-3	NA	TRBJ2-7	CASSYLAGTYEQYF	TGTGCCAGCAGTTACCTAGCGGGGACCTACGAGCAGTACTTC
NA	TRBV29-1	NA	TRBJ1-2	CSVARDNYGYTF	TGCAGCGTAGCCAGGGATAACTATGGCTACACCTTC
NA	TRBV7-6	few	TRBJ1-1	CASSPGHRNTEAFF	TGTGCCAGCAGCCCGGGACATCGGAACACTGAAGCTTTCTTT
NA	TRBV7-9	NA	TRBJ1-1	CASSRTEKGDTEAFF	TGTGCCAGCAGCCGGACCGAAAAGGGGGACACTGAAGCTTTCTTT
TRBD1	TRBV24-1	NA	TRBJ2-1	CATSDKEPRDRGPNEQFF	TGTGCCACCAGTGATAAGGAACCCCGGGACAGGGGGCCTAATGAGCAGTTCTTC
NA	TRBV19	few	TRBJ1-1	CASSIAVAGGTEAFF	TGTGCCAGTAGTATAGCAGTAGCGGGGGGCACTGAAGCTTTCTTT
TRBD1	TRBV12-5	NA	TRBJ2-7	CASGLDSGTGIYEQYF	TGTGCTAGTGGTTTGGACTCCGGGACAGGAATATACGAGCAGTACTTC
NA	TRBV7-2	NA	TRBJ2-3	CASSLDGGGSDTQYF	TGTGCCAGCAGTCTAGACGGGGGTGGATCAGATACGCAGTATTTT
TRBD1	TRBV24-1	NA	TRBJ1-4	CATSDFLTGGNEKLFF	TGTGCCACCAGTGATTTTCTGACAGGGGGGAATGAAAAACTGTTTTTT
NA	TRBV7-2	NA	TRBJ2-3	CASSLALTDTQYF	TGTGCCAGCAGCTTAGCTCTTACAGATACGCAGTATTTT
TRBD2	TRBV5-4	NA	TRBJ2-3	CASSPGTSGRNTDTQYF	TGTGCCAGCAGCCCCGGGACTAGCGGGAGAAATACAGATACGCAGTATTTT
NA	TRBV5-1	NA	TRBJ2-3	CASSLVADGDTQYF	TGCGCCAGCAGCTTGGTAGCGGATGGGGATACGCAGTATTTT
TRBD2	TRBV29-1	NA	TRBJ2-3	CSVTRQTSGSIDTQYF	TGCAGCGTTACAAGGCAAACTAGCGGGAGTATAGATACGCAGTATTTT
TRBD2	TRBV6-8	NA	TRBJ2-3	CASSNSGASTDTQYF	TGTGCCAGCAGCAATAGCGGGGCTAGCACAGATACGCAGTATTTT
NA	TRBV7-6	NA	TRBJ1-1	CASSANLRGNTEAFF	TGTGCCAGCAGCGCAAATCTTCGGGGGAACACTGAAGCTTTCTTT
NA	TRBV3-1/TRBV3-2	NA	TRBJ2-3	CASSQMTIDTQYF	TGTGCCAGCAGCCAAATGACAATAGATACGCAGTATTTT
TRBD2	TRBV29-1	NA	TRBJ2-7	CSATSGLTYEQYF	TGCAGCGCCACTAGCGGTTTAACCTACGAGCAGTACTTC
NA	TRBV27	once	TRBJ2-7	CASSLSGEYYYEQYF	TGTGCCAGCAGTTTATCTGGGGAGTATTATTACGAGCAGTACTTC
NA	TRBV30	NA	TRBJ1-6	CAWSDSLKSPLHF	TGTGCCTGGAGTGACAGTTTAAAGTCACCCCTCCACTTT
NA	TRBV27	once	TRBJ2-1	CASSDSQYNEQFF	TGTGCCAGCAGTGACAGCCAATACAATGAGCAGTTCTTC
NA	TRBV18	NA	TRBJ1-4	CASSPPSGSTNEKLFF	TGTGCCAGCTCACCTCCTAGCGGGTCAACTAATGAAAAACTGTTTTTT
TRBD1	TRBV7-6	NA	TRBJ1-5	CASSKSGLGDRDQPQHF	TGTGCCAGCAGCAAAAGCGGGTTAGGGGACAGAGATCAGCCCCAGCATTTT
NA	TRBV6-5	NA	TRBJ2-2	CASSYMIGSTGELFF	TGTGCCAGCAGTTACATGATCGGGTCCACCGGGGAGCTGTTTTTT
NA	TRBV12-5	NA	TRBJ1-4	CASALAGLAEKLFF	TGTGCTAGTGCCCTTGCCGGACTTGCTGAAAAACTGTTTTTT
NA	TRBV6-2/TRBV6-3	NA	TRBJ2-7	CASSYSGMTDFIYEQYF	TGTGCCAGCAGTTACTCTGGAATGACCGACTTTATTTACGAGCAGTACTTC
TRBD1	TRBV5-1	NA	TRBJ2-2	CASSTGAGELFF	TGCGCCAGCAGTACAGGGGCCGGGGAGCTGTTTTTT
TRBD1	TRBV9	NA	TRBJ1-3	CASSVEGGTGNTIYF	TGTGCCAGCAGCGTAGAAGGGGGCACTGGAAACACCATATATTTT